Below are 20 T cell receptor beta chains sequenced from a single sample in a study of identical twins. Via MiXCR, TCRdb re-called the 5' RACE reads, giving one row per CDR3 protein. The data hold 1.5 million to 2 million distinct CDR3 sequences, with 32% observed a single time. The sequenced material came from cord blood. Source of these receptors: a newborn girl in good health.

The CDR3 bases are TGTGCCAGCAGGTTGGGACAGGGGGCCTACAATGAGCAGTTCTTC. It encodes CASRLGQGAYNEQFF. The rearrangement links TRBV11-2 to TRBJ2-1; TRBD1 matches 11 bases. The V segment lost 6 bases and the J segment 2 bases; nucleotides outside the gene matches: 3. This CDR3 region has 15 residues. Germline CDR1 reads SGHAT; CDR2 reads FQNNGV.

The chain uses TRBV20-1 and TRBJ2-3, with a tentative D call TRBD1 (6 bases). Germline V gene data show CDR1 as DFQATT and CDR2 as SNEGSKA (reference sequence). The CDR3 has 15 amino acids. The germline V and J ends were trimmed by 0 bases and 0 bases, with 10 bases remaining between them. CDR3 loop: CSARDPGHSTDTQYF. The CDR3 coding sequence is TGCAGTGCTAGAGATCCGGGACACAGCACAGATACGCAGTATTTT.

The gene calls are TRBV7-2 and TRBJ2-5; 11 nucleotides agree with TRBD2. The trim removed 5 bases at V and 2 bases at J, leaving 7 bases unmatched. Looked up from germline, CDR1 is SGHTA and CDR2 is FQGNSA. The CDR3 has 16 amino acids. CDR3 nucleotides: TGTGCCAGCAGCGCACTAGCGGGGGAACTACAAGAGACCCAGTACTTC. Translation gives CASSALAGELQETQYF.

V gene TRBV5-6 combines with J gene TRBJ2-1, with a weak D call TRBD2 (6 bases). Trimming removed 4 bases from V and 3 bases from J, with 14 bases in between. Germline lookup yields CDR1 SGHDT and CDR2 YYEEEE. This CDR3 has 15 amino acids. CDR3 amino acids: CASSLLAALYNEQFF. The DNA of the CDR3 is TGTGCCAGCAGCCTCTTAGCGGCCCTCTACAATGAGCAGTTCTTC. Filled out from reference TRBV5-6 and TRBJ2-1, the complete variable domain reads DAGVTQSPTHLIKTRGQQVTLRCSPKSGHDTVSWYQQALGQGPQFIFQYYEEEERQRGNFPDRFSGHQFPNYSSELNVNALLLGDSALYLCASSLLAALYNEQFFGPGTRLTVL.

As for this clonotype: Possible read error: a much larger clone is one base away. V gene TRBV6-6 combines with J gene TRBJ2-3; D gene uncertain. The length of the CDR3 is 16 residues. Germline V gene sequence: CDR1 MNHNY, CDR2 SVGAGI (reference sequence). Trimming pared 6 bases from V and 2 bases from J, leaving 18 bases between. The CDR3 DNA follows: TGTGCCAGCAGGCTCAGAGCAGAAATAGACACAGATACGCAGTATTTT. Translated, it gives CASRLRAEIDTDTQYF.

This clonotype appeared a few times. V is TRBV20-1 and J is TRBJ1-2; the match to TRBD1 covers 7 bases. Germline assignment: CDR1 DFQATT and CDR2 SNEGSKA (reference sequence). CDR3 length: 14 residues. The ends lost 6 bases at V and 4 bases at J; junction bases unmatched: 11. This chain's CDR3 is CSAQLMTGSYGYTF. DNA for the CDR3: TGCAGTGCCCAACTGATGACAGGGAGCTATGGCTACACCTTC.

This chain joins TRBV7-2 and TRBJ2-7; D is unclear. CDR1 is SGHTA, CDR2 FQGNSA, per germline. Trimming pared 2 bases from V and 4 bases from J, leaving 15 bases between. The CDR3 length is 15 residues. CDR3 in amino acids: CASSLLGTARYEQYF. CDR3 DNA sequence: TGTGCCAGCAGCTTATTAGGTACAGCGAGGTACGAGCAGTACTTC.

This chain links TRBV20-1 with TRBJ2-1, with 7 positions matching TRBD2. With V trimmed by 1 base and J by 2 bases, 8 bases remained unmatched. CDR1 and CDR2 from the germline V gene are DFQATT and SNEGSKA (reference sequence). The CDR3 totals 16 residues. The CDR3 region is CSARGSGLVAYNEQFF. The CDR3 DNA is TGCAGTGCTAGAGGCTCCGGACTAGTTGCCTACAATGAGCAGTTCTTC.

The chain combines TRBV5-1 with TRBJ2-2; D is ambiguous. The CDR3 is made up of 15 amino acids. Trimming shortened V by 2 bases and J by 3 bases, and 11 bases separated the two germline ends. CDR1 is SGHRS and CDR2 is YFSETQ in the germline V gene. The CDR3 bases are TGCGCCAGCAGCTTTCGGTCTGGGGACACCGGGGAGCTGTTTTTT. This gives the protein CASSFRSGDTGELFF.

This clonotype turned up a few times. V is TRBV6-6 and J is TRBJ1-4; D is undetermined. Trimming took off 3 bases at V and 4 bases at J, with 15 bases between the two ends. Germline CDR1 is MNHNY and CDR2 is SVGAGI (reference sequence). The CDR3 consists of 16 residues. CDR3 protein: CASSYASRKHNEKLFF. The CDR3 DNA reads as TGTGCCAGCAGTTATGCCTCGCGGAAACATAATGAAAAACTGTTTTTT.

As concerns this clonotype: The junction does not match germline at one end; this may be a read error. CDR3 sequence (DNA): TGCGCCAGCAGTTTGGCGCAGTCGACGGCCTATGGCTACACCTTC. Protein sequence: CASSLAQSTAYGYTF. The chain combines TRBV5-1 with TRBJ1-2, with D hard to call. CDR3 length: 15 amino acids. CDR1 and CDR2 (germline): SGHRS, YFSETQ.

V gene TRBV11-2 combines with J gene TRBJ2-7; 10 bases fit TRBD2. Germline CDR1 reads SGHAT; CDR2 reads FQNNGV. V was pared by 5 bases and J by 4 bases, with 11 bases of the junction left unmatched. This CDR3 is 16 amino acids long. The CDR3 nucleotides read TGTGCCAGCAGCATCACAGGGGGACTAGCGTTTTACGAGCAGTACTTC. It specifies CASSITGGLAFYEQYF.

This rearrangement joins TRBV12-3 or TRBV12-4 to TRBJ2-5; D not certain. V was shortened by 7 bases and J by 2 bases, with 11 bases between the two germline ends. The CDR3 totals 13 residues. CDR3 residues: CASTEELQETQYF. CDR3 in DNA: TGTGCCAGCACCGAAGAACTTCAAGAGACCCAGTACTTC.

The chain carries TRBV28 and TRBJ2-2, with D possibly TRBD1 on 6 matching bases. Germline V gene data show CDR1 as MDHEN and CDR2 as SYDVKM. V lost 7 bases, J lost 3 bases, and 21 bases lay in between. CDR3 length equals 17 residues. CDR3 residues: CASTVPWAGAYTGELFF. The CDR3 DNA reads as TGTGCCAGCACCGTACCTTGGGCAGGGGCTTACACCGGGGAGCTGTTTTTT.

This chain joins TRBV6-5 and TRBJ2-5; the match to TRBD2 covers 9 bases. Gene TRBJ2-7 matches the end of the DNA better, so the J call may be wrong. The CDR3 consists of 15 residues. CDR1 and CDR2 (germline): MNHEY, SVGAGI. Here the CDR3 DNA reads TGTGCCAGCAGCCGCGCCAGCGGGAGGAACCACGAGCAGTACTTC. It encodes CASSRASGRNHEQYF.

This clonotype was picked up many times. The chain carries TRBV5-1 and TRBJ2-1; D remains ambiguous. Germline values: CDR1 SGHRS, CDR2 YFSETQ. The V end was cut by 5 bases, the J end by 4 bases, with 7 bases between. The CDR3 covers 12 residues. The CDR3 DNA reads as TGCGCCAGCAGGTATATTTACAATGAGCAGTTCTTC. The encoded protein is CASRYIYNEQFF.

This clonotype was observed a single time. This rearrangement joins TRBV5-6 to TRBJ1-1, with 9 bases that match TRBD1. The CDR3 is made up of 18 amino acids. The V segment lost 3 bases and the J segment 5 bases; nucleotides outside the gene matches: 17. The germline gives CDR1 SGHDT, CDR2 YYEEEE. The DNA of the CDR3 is TGTGCCAGCAGCTCTCTGGACAGGGGCGCGGGTGTAAGGACTGAAGCTTTCTTT. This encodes CASSSLDRGAGVRTEAFF.

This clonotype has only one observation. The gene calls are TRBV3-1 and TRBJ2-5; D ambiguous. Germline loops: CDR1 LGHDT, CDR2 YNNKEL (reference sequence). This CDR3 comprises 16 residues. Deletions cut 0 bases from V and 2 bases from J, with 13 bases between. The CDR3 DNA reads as TGTGCCAGCAGCCAAGAAATGCGGAAGGATCAAGAGACCCAGTACTTC. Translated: CASSQEMRKDQETQYF.

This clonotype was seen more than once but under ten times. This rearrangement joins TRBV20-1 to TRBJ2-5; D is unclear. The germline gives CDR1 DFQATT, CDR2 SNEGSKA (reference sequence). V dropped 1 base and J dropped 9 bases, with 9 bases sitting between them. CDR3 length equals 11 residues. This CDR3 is CSARVERSQYF. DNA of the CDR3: TGCAGTGCTAGAGTGGAGAGATCCCAGTACTTC.

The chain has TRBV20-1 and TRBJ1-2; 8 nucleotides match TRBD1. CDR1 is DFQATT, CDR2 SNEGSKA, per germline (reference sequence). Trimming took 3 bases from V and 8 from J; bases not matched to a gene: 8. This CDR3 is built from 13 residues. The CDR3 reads CSARNRGAGGYTF. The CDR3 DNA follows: TGCAGTGCTAGGAACAGGGGGGCTGGAGGCTACACCTTC.